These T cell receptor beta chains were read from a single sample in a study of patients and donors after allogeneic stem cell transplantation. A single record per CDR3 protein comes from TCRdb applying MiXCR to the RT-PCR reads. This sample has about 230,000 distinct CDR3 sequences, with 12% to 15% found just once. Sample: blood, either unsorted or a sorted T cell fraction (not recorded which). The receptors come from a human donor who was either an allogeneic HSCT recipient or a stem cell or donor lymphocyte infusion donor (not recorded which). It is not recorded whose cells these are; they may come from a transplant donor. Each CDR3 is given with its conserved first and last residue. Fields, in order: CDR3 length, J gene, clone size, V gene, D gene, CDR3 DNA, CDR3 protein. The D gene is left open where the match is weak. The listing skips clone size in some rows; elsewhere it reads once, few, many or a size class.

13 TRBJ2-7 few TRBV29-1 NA TGCAGCGTTGTTAAGACAAACTCCTACGAGCAGTACTTC CSVVKTNSYEQYF
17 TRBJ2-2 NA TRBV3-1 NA TGTGCCAGCAGCCAAGATCGGTCCGCAGGGGACACCGGGGAGCTGTTTTTT CASSQDRSAGDTGELFF
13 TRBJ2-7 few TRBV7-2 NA TGTGCCAGCAGCTTAGATCGCCAGGACAAGCAGTACTTC CASSLDRQDKQYF
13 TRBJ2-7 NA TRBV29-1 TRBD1 TGCAGCGTTGGGACAGGGCGATCCTACGAGCAGTACTTC CSVGTGRSYEQYF
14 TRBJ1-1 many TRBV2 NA TGTGCCAGCAGTGAGCTAACGGCCTACACTGAAGCTTTCTTT CASSELTAYTEAFF
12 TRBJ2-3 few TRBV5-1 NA TGCGCCAGCTGCCCGGATCTCGATACGCAGTATTTT CASCPDLDTQYF
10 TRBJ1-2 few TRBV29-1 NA TGCAGCGTTGAGACAGACATGGGCACCTTC CSVETDMGTF
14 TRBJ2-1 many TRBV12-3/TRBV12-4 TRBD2 TGTGCCAGCAGACCGGGACTAGCGGGACGTGAGCAGTTCTTC CASRPGLAGREQFF
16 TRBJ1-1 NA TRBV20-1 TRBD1 TGCAGTGCTATACGACCCTGGGACAGGTTGAACACTGAAGCTTTCTTT CSAIRPWDRLNTEAFF
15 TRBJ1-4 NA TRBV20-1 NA TGCAGTGCTAGAGCCCCGGACATTAGGGATGAAAAACTGTTTTTT CSARAPDIRDEKLFF